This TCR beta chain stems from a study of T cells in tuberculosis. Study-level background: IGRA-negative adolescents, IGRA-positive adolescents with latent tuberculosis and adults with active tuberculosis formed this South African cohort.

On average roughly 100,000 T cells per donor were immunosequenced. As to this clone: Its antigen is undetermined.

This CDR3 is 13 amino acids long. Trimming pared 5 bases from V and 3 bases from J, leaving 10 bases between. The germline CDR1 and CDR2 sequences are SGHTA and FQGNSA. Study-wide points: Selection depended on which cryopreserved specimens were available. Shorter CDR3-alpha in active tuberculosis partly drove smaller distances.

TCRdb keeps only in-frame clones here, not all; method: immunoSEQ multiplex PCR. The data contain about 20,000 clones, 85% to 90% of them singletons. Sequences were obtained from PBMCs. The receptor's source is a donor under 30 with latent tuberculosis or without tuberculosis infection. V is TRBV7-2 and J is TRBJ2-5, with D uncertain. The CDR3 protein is CASSQYSKETQYF. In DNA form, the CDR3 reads TGTGCCAGCAGCCAATACTCAAAAGAGACCCAGTACTTC.